This TCR beta chain derives from a study of identical twins. J was trimmed by 6 bases and V by 4 bases; bases with no gene match: 7. The CDR3 sequence is 14 residues long. The V gene's germline CDR1 is MDHEN and CDR2 SYDVKM. Template switching supplied a universal primer site; unique molecular identifiers were carried on the cDNA. One entry per CDR3 protein results from TCRdb running MiXCR on the 5' RACE reads. The sample includes approximately 1.8 million distinct CDR3 sequences, about 32% of them seen just once. This clonotype was seen repeatedly, ten times or more. What it binds is unknown. Points from the study as a whole: In cord blood, abundant beta clonotypes had fewer insertions; memory showed no trend. Without tracking the same donors, conclusions rested on cross-sectional statistical analysis. Compared with models, monozygotic twins showed more out-of-frame TCR alpha sharing.

This receptor was identified in a newborn girl in good health. Sequenced input: cord blood. J is TRBJ1-2 and V is TRBV28; 8 bases match TRBD1. The CDR3 bases are TGTGCCAGCAGTTATCGGACAGGGCGGAATGGCTACACCTTC. Protein product: CASSYRTGRNGYTF.